A single TCR beta chain is shown here with its context. A much larger clone lies a single base off, so this may be a read error. Trimming left V 3 bases short and J 6 bases short, with 12 bases between. Germline-derived CDR1 and CDR2 are MNHNS and SASEGT. This CDR3 is built from 13 residues. Priming with a constant-region primer yielded TCR beta cDNA from about 510 ng total RNA. Libraries of TCR beta came from three nested multiplex PCR rounds with slightly modified ARM-PCR. The study ran its first two PCR rounds for 9 to 10 cycles each, using TRBV1-TRBV30 forward primers and a C-beta reverse primer. Each CDR3 protein gets one entry after TCRdb re-called the multiplex PCR reads with MiXCR. The sample lists 120,000 or so distinct CDR3 sequences; roughly three fifths were seen once. Investigators took RNA and DNA out together from about 19-30 mg of unsorted bulk tissue. The sample is drawn from a study of tumor-infiltrating lymphocytes in primary liver carcinoma.

Sequencing was carried out using liver tumor tissue from sampling region 1. The subset: tumor region T1, superior pole. The chain employs TRBV6-1 and TRBJ2-7; D is unresolved. The TCR was taken from a woman in her sixties or seventies with primary liver carcinoma and hepatitis B virus infection. CDR3 coding DNA: TGTGCCAGCAGTGAGCTGGCTGGTATCGAGCAGTACTTC. This gives the protein CASSELAGIEQYF.